The text below deals with one T cell receptor beta chain. The limits of the CDR3 on the DNA are not certain, so only TCRdb's listed CDR3 is given. The length of the CDR3 is 22 amino acids, counting both ends. Germline V lookup: CDR1 SGHRS, CDR2 YFSETQ. TRAV and TRBV primers primed cDNA for both TCRalpha and TCRbeta. A roughly 20-cycle PCR with a constant-region primer and V-primer adapter amplified TCRs. TCRdb ran MiXCR on the reads and lists one entry per CDR3 protein. Of tens of thousands of distinct CDR3 sequences listed, less than 20% are singletons. The data originate from a study of low-dose radiotherapy and immunotherapy resistance in tumors. Study overall: Each fraction for Cohort 1 was 0.5 Gy, given every 2 weeks, and the total came to 6.5 Gy. Doses delivered to Cohort 2 were 1 Gy per fraction every two weeks, amounting to 13 Gy over 26 weeks.

Noted time point: after trial treatment. Treatment reported: LDRT plus nivolumab, ipilimumab, low-dose cyclophosphamide and aspirin (RACIN trial). Eligible patients had advanced solid tumors lacking tumor-infiltrating lymphocytes. The receptor's source is a male donor with prostate cancer. This chain connects TRBV5-1 to TRBJ2-7; the DNA was not used to check the table's D call, TRBD2. The sequenced sample was PBMCs, obtained after low-dose radiotherapy plus immunotherapy. The chain's CDR3 is CASTNQTSMYLCASRTRIEQYF.